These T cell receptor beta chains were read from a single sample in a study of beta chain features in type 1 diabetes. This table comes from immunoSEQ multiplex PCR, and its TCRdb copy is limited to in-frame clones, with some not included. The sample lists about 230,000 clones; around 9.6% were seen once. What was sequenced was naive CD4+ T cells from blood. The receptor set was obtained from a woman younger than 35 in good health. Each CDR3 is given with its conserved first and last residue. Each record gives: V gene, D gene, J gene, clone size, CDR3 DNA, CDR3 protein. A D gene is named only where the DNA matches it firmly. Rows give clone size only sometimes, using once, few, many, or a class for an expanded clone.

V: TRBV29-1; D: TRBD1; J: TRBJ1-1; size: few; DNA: TGCAGCGTTACACATCGTGGACAGGGGGGAAACACTGAAGCTTTCTTT; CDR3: CSVTHRGQGGNTEAFF
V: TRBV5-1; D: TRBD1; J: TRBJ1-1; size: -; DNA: TGCGCCAGCAGCTCGGGACAGGGAGGAGCTTTCTTT; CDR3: CASSSGQGGAFF
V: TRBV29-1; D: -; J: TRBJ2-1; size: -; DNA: TGCAGCGTTGGTCGGACTGAGAACAATGAGCAGTTCTTC; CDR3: CSVGRTENNEQFF
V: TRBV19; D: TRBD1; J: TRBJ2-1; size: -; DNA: TGTGCCAGTAGTATGGACAGGGACTCCTACAATGAGCAGTTCTTC; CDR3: CASSMDRDSYNEQFF
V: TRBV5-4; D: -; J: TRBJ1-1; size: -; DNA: TGTGCCAGCAGCTTGGGGGGGCGGGGGAAGAAGCACACTGAAGCTTTCTTT; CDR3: CASSLGGRGKKHTEAFF
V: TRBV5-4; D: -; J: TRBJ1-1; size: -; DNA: TGTGCCAGCAGCTTGACGGTCAAGAACACTGAAGCTTTCTTT; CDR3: CASSLTVKNTEAFF
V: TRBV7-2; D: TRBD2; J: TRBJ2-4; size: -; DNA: TGTGCCAGCAGCCCTAGCGGGAGTGAGGGAAACATTCAGTACTTC; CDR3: CASSPSGSEGNIQYF
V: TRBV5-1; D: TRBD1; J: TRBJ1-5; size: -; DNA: TGCGCCAGCAGCCAGACAGGGGCGCACCCGGAGCCCCAGCATTTT; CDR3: CASSQTGAHPEPQHF
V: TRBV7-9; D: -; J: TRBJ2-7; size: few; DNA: TGTGCCAGCAGCTTAAACACCGAGCAGTACTTC; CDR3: CASSLNTEQYF
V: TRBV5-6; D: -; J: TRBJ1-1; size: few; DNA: TGTGCCAGCAGCTTGGCAATGGGAGGGGGAATGAACACTGAAGCTTTCTTT; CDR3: CASSLAMGGGMNTEAFF
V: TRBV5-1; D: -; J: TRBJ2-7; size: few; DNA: TGCGCCAGCAGCTTGGTAGGGGGACACCAAGAGCAGTACTTC; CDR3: CASSLVGGHQEQYF
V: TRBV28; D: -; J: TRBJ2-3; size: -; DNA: TGTGCCAGCAGTTTTTCCGGGAGAGATACAGATACGCAGTATTTT; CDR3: CASSFSGRDTDTQYF
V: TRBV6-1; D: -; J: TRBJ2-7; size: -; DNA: TGTGCCAGCAGTGATAGTCTCCTTTCTCAGTACTTC; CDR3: CASSDSLLSQYF
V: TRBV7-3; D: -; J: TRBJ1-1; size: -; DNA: TGTGCCAGCAGCCCCCGGGAGAACACTGAAGCTTTCTTT; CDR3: CASSPRENTEAFF
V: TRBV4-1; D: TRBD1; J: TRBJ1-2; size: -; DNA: TGCGCCAGCAGCCAGGGGACAGGGGAGCGGTATGGCTACACCTTC; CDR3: CASSQGTGERYGYTF
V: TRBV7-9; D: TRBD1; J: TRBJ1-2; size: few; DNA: TGTGCCAGCAGCACTCGTACGGGACAGGGGAACTATGGCTACACCTTC; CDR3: CASSTRTGQGNYGYTF
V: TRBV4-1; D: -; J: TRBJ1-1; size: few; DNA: TGCGCCAGCAGCCAACGGGAGAACACTGAAGCTTTCTTT; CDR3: CASSQRENTEAFF
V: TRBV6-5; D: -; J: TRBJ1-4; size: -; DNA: TGTGCCAGCAATCCTCTCGGGTCCGGAGAGGAAAAACTGTTTTTT; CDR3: CASNPLGSGEEKLFF
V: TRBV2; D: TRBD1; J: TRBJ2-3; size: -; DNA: TGTGCCAGCAGTCCCGGGACAGGGGCAGATACGCAGTATTTT; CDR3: CASSPGTGADTQYF
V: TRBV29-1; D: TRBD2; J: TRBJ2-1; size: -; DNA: TGCAGCGTTGGACGAGCGGGGGGCACGAATGAGCAGTTCTTC; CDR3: CSVGRAGGTNEQFF
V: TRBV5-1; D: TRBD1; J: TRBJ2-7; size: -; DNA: TGCGCCAGCAGCTTGGCCGGACAGGGACCCTACGAGCAGTACTTC; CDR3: CASSLAGQGPYEQYF
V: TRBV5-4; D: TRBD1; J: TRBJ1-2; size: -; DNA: TGTGCCAGCAGCTCTCGGACAGGGGCCAACTATGGCTACACCTTC; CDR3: CASSSRTGANYGYTF
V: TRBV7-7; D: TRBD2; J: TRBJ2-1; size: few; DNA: TGTGCCAGCAGCTTACGTCGGGAGGCCACCTACAATGAGCAGTTCTTC; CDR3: CASSLRREATYNEQFF
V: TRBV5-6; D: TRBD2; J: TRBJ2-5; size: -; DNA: TGTGCCAGCAGCTCTGAGACTAGCGGAGAAGAGACCCAGTACTTC; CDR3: CASSSETSGEETQYF
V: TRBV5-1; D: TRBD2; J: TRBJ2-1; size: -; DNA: TGCGCCAGCAGCAATAGCGGGAACGGATACAATGAGCAGTTCTTC; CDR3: CASSNSGNGYNEQFF
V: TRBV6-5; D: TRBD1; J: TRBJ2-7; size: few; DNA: TGTGCCAGCAGCATAGACTCCGGACAGGGCTACGAGCAGTACTTC; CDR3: CASSIDSGQGYEQYF
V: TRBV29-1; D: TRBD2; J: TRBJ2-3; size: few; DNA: TGCAGCGTTGTGCGAGGCGGGAGGGCAGATACGCAGTATTTT; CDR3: CSVVRGGRADTQYF
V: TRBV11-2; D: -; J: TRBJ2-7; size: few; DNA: TGTGCCAGCAGCTTAGAAGGTGCGGCAAGCTCCTACGAGCAGTACTTC; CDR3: CASSLEGAASSYEQYF
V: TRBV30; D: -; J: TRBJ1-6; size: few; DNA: TGTGCCTGGAGTGTACGGGGTTCACCCCTCCACTTT; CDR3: CAWSVRGSPLHF
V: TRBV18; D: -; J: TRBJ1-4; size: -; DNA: TGTGCCAGCTCACCACCGGGACAAGGGGTCGAAAAACTGTTTTTT; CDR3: CASSPPGQGVEKLFF
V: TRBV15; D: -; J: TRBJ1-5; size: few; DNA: TGTGCCACCAGCAGAGATTATAATCAGCCCCAGCATTTT; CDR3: CATSRDYNQPQHF
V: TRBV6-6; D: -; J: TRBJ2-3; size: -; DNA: TGTGCCAGCAATGGGGGGAGCACAGATACGCAGTATTTT; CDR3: CASNGGSTDTQYF
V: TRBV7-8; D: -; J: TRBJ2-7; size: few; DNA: TGTGCCAGCAGCTTAGCGCGACAAGAAGCCTACGAGCAGTACTTC; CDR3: CASSLARQEAYEQYF
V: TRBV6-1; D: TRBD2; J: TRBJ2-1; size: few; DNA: TGTGCCAGCAGTGGAAGACTAGCGGGGGGTTTGTATGAGCAGTTCTTC; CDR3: CASSGRLAGGLYEQFF
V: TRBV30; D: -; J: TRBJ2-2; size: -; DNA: TGTGCCTGGAGTGTACTCCCGGGCGGGGAGCTGTTTTTT; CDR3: CAWSVLPGGELFF
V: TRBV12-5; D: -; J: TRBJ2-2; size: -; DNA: TGTGCTAGTGGTACCGGAGGGGTTAACACCGGGGAGCTGTTTTTT; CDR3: CASGTGGVNTGELFF
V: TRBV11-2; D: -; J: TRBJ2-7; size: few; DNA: TGTGCCAGCAGCTCAGTGTTAGGGGCGCTCAACGAGCAGTACTTC; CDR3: CASSSVLGALNEQYF
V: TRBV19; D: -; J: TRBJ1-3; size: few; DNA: TGTGCCAGTAGTACCCAACTCTCTGGAAACACCATATATTTT; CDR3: CASSTQLSGNTIYF
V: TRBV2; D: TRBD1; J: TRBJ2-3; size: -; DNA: TGTGCCAGCAAAGACAGGGGTTCAGATACGCAGTATTTT; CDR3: CASKDRGSDTQYF
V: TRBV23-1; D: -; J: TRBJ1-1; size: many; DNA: TGCGCCAGCAGTCCTGGACAGTGGAACACTGAAGCTTTCTTT; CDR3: CASSPGQWNTEAFF
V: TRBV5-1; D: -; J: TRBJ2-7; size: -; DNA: TGCGCCAGCAGTCCGGACAGTGAGACCGAGCAGTACTTC; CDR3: CASSPDSETEQYF
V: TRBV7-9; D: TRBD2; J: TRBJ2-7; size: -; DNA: TGTGCCAGCAGCTCCGCGGGGGGCGGGTACGAGCAGTACTTC; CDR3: CASSSAGGGYEQYF
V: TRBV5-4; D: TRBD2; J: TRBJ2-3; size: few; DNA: TGTGCCAGCAGCTTTCGGACTAGCGGGATCACAGATACGCAGTATTTT; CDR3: CASSFRTSGITDTQYF
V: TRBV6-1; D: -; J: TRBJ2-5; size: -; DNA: TGTGCCAGCAGAGCGATGGACAAAGAGACCCAGTACTTC; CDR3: CASRAMDKETQYF
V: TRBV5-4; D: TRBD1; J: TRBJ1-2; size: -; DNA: TGTGCCAGCAGCTCCGGGACAGGGGTAACCGGCGGCTACACCTTC; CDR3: CASSSGTGVTGGYTF
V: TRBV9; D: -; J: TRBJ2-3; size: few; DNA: TGTGCCAGCAGCGTAGATGGTGGACAGAACACAGATACGCAGTATTTT; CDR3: CASSVDGGQNTDTQYF
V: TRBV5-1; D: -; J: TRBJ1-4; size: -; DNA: TGCGCCAGCAGCTTGGCCCCCCTAGGGGATAATGAAAAACTGTTTTTT; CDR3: CASSLAPLGDNEKLFF
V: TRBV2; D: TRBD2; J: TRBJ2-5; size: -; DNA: TGTGCCAGTCGCGGGGGGGAGAAAGAGACCCAGTACTTC; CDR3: CASRGGEKETQYF
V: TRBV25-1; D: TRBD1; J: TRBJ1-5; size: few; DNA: TGTGCCAGCAGTCCGGACAGGTCGAAACAGCCCCAGCATTTT; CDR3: CASSPDRSKQPQHF
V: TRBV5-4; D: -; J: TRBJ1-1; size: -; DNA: TGTGCCAGCAGCCTACCTAACACTGAAGCTTTCTTT; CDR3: CASSLPNTEAFF
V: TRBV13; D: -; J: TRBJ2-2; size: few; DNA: TGTGCCAGCAGCTTAGGCCCAGGAACGAACACCGGGGAGCTGTTTTTT; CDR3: CASSLGPGTNTGELFF
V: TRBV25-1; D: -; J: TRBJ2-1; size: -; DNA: TGTGCCAGCAGTGAATCCCCGCTACATGAGCAGTTCTTC; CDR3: CASSESPLHEQFF
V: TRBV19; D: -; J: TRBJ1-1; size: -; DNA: TGTGCCAGTCATAACAGACTGAACACTGAAGCTTTCTTT; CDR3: CASHNRLNTEAFF
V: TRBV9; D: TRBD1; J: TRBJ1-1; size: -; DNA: TGTGCCAGCAGCGCCGGATGGACAGGGGGCTCGACTGAAGCTTTCTTT; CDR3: CASSAGWTGGSTEAFF
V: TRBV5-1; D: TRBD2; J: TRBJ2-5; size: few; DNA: TGCGCCAGCAGCACTAGCGGGGGGGAGACCCAGTACTTC; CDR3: CASSTSGGETQYF
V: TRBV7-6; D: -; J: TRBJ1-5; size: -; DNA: TGTGCCAGCAGCCCCATAGGGGATCAGCCCCAGCATTTT; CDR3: CASSPIGDQPQHF
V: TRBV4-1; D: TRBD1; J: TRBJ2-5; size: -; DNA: TGCGCCAGCAGCCTAGCCGGGACAGGAGGGGAGCAGTACTTC; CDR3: CASSLAGTGGEQYF
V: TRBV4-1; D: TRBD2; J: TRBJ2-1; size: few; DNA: TGCGCCAGCAGCCAAGATCCCGGGACTAGGTCCAATGAGCAGTTCTTC; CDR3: CASSQDPGTRSNEQFF